A selection of T cell receptor beta chains follows, all from one sample in a study of blood T cells in healthy people across ages. Each CDR3 protein is one row after TCRdb ran MiXCR on the 5' RACE reads. The data hold about 1.7 million distinct CDR3 sequences, with roughly 28% observed a single time. Sequenced input: blood. The source is a woman in her twenties or thirties in good health. Both conserved end residues are part of each CDR3. Each record gives: clone size, D gene, V gene, J gene, CDR3 DNA, CDR3 protein. The D gene is left open where the match is weak. Where a row states a size, it is once, few, many or the class of an expanded clone; other rows omit it.

abundance: few
d_gene: NA
v_gene: TRBV4-2
j_gene: TRBJ2-4
CDR3nt: TGTGCCAGCAGCCAAGAAGGTAGCGGACTAAACATTCAGTACTTC
CDR3aa: CASSQEGSGLNIQYF

abundance: NA
d_gene: TRBD2
v_gene: TRBV27
j_gene: TRBJ2-5
CDR3nt: TGTGCCAGCAGTTTACTCGGACTAGCGGGAGGGTCGGGCAATCGAGAGACCCAGTACTTC
CDR3aa: CASSLLGLAGGSGNRETQYF

abundance: few
d_gene: TRBD1
v_gene: TRBV4-1
j_gene: TRBJ1-5
CDR3nt: TGCGCCAGCGGAACAGGGGGCTATAGCAATCAGCCCCAGCATTTT
CDR3aa: CASGTGGYSNQPQHF

abundance: many
d_gene: TRBD2
v_gene: TRBV18
j_gene: TRBJ2-1
CDR3nt: TGTGCCAGCTCACCACCAGGCGGGAGGGCCAGTTACAATGAGCAGTTCTTC
CDR3aa: CASSPPGGRASYNEQFF

abundance: NA
d_gene: NA
v_gene: TRBV2
j_gene: TRBJ2-1
CDR3nt: TGTGCCAGCAGTGAAGGGAGCCCACCGTGGAGGCAGTTCTTC
CDR3aa: CASSEGSPPWRQFF

abundance: few
d_gene: TRBD1
v_gene: TRBV10-3
j_gene: TRBJ2-7
CDR3nt: TGTGCCATCAAGGACAGGGGAGAATCCTACGGGCAGTACTTC
CDR3aa: CAIKDRGESYGQYF

abundance: few
d_gene: NA
v_gene: TRBV6-5
j_gene: TRBJ1-1
CDR3nt: TGTGCCAGCAGGGGGGTGGAAGCTTTCTTT
CDR3aa: CASRGVEAFF

abundance: NA
d_gene: NA
v_gene: TRBV6-5
j_gene: TRBJ2-2
CDR3nt: TGTGCCAGCAACCCCACGGTCACCGGGGAGCTGTTTTTT
CDR3aa: CASNPTVTGELFF

abundance: NA
d_gene: NA
v_gene: TRBV4-3
j_gene: TRBJ2-1
CDR3nt: TGCGCCAGCAGCCAAGATAGGACCCCCGGACTCTATGAGCAGTTCTTC
CDR3aa: CASSQDRTPGLYEQFF

abundance: many
d_gene: NA
v_gene: TRBV20-1
j_gene: TRBJ1-2
CDR3nt: TGCAGTGCTAGAAGCAACTATGGCTACACCTTC
CDR3aa: CSARSNYGYTF

abundance: NA
d_gene: NA
v_gene: TRBV7-6
j_gene: TRBJ2-7
CDR3nt: TGTGCCAGCAGCTCGTACGAGTACGAGCAGTACTTC
CDR3aa: CASSSYEYEQYF

abundance: few
d_gene: NA
v_gene: TRBV9
j_gene: TRBJ2-1
CDR3nt: TGTGCCAGCAGCGTAGGAGGGGACCGCAATGAGCAGTTCTTC
CDR3aa: CASSVGGDRNEQFF

abundance: few
d_gene: TRBD2
v_gene: TRBV7-6
j_gene: TRBJ2-7
CDR3nt: TGTGCCAGCAGCTTGGAGGGCGGGGGGGCCGGCGAGCAGTACTTC
CDR3aa: CASSLEGGGAGEQYF

abundance: many
d_gene: TRBD2
v_gene: TRBV28
j_gene: TRBJ2-7
CDR3nt: TGTGCCAGCAGAAACCGACTAGCGGCTGCCTACGAGCAGTACTTC
CDR3aa: CASRNRLAAAYEQYF

abundance: NA
d_gene: NA
v_gene: TRBV6-5
j_gene: TRBJ2-7
CDR3nt: TGTGCCAGCAGTTACTCGAGGGGTGAGAGCCAGTACTTC
CDR3aa: CASSYSRGESQYF

abundance: few
d_gene: NA
v_gene: TRBV6-1
j_gene: TRBJ1-5
CDR3nt: TGTGCCAGCAGCGAATCACAGGGACCCCCATGGCCCCGGCATTTT
CDR3aa: CASSESQGPPWPRHF

abundance: few
d_gene: NA
v_gene: TRBV6-2/TRBV6-3
j_gene: TRBJ2-7
CDR3nt: TGTGCCAGCAGTTTGATCGGCCACGAGCAGTACTTC
CDR3aa: CASSLIGHEQYF

abundance: many
d_gene: NA
v_gene: TRBV29-1
j_gene: TRBJ2-3
CDR3nt: TGCAGCGTGACCCACCCGGAAGGGACAGATACGCAGTATTTT
CDR3aa: CSVTHPEGTDTQYF

abundance: few
d_gene: NA
v_gene: TRBV9
j_gene: TRBJ2-6
CDR3nt: TGTGCCAGCAGCGTAGAGGGGACTGGGGCCAACGTCTTGACTTTC
CDR3aa: CASSVEGTGANVLTF

abundance: NA
d_gene: NA
v_gene: TRBV7-9
j_gene: TRBJ2-7
CDR3nt: TGTGCCAGCAGCCCGCATACGGAACTCTACGAGCAGTACTTC
CDR3aa: CASSPHTELYEQYF

abundance: NA
d_gene: NA
v_gene: TRBV6-1
j_gene: TRBJ2-1
CDR3nt: TGTGCCAGCACGTTTGGCGGGCAATACAATGAGCAGTTCTTC
CDR3aa: CASTFGGQYNEQFF

abundance: few
d_gene: NA
v_gene: TRBV7-2
j_gene: TRBJ2-7
CDR3nt: TGTGCCAGCAGCTTAGATGAAACACCCTACGAGCAGTACTTC
CDR3aa: CASSLDETPYEQYF

abundance: many
d_gene: NA
v_gene: TRBV5-1
j_gene: TRBJ1-5
CDR3nt: TGTGCCAGCAGCTTAGATGGGGGCAGGCAGCCCCAGCATTTT
CDR3aa: CASSLDGGRQPQHF

abundance: many
d_gene: NA
v_gene: TRBV5-1
j_gene: TRBJ2-7
CDR3nt: TGCGCCAGCAGCCCGGAGGGGGTGGGTTACGAGCAGTACTTC
CDR3aa: CASSPEGVGYEQYF

abundance: NA
d_gene: TRBD1
v_gene: TRBV11-2
j_gene: TRBJ2-3
CDR3nt: TGTGCCAGCAGCCACCCGACAGGGCTCACAGATACGCAGTATTTT
CDR3aa: CASSHPTGLTDTQYF

abundance: many
d_gene: TRBD1
v_gene: TRBV4-1
j_gene: TRBJ2-5
CDR3nt: TGCGCCAGCAGCCCACAGGGGGCGCGGGAGCAGTACTTC
CDR3aa: CASSPQGAREQYF